Described below is a single T cell receptor beta chain sequence and its context. The germline gives CDR1 LNHDA, CDR2 SQIVND (reference sequence). V dropped 1 base and J dropped 9 bases, with 10 bases sitting between them. CDR3 length: 13 residues. The sample belongs to a study of OX40 agonist ivuxolimab in advanced cancers. At the level of the study: Three patients responded partially, comprising one with hepatocellular carcinoma and two with cutaneous melanoma.

TCRdb's table, derived via immunoSEQ multiplex PCR, lists solely in-frame clones and lacks some. The sample shows tens of thousands of clones, about four fifths of them seen only once. The specimen comprised CD4+ or CD8+ T cells sorted from blood, sampled in a trial of the OX40 agonist ivuxolimab. The rearrangement joins TRBV19 to TRBJ2-1; D call uncertain. This sequence was found in an adult with an advanced solid tumor such as melanoma, head and neck, liver or kidney cancer. The CDR3 sequence is CASSIVTRGEQFF. The CDR3 DNA reads TGTGCCAGTAGTATAGTGACTCGAGGTGAGCAGTTCTTC.